The TCR beta chain described here comes from a study of blood T cell repertoires in COVID-19. For the study at large: The origin of the acute and convalescent COVID-19 samples was the United States, Italy and Spain. T cells, B-cell-depleted T cells, or PBMCs provided the cDNA or gDNA that served as material.

Germline V gene data show CDR1 as SGHDT and CDR2 as YYEEEE. V was cut by 2 bases and J by 9 bases, with 12 bases left in between. The CDR3 totals 12 residues. This clone showed up just once. Per the authors' pipeline: Reference gene primer amplification yielded estimated nucleated cell counts. The data were produced by immunoSEQ multiplex PCR, yet TCRdb's version contains in-frame clones alone and is incomplete. That table gives V, J and clone size, and the DNA gave D and trimming. The data contain approximately 150,000 clones, 90% of them singletons. Sequenced input: peripheral blood. This sequence joins TRBV5-6 and TRBJ2-7; D may be TRBD1 (6 bases). This receptor was taken from a man aged 55 to 69 with active or convalescent COVID-19. The CDR3 nucleotides read TGTGCCAGCAGCTTCCGACAGGACGCGCAGTACTTC. Protein sequence: CASSFRQDAQYF.